The 26 T cell receptor beta chains in this list originate from one sample, sequenced in a study of T cell responses to AZD1222 COVID-19 vaccine. TCRdb keeps only in-frame clones here, not all; method: immunoSEQ multiplex PCR. The table includes over 100,000 clones, approximately 84% detected once. The source was peripheral blood, collected on day 0 of AZD1222 vaccination. The receptors come from an adult in good health.

This chain uses TRBV3-1 (or the pseudogene TRBV3-2) with TRBJ1-2, with D possibly TRBD1 on 5 matching bases. The CDR3 extends over 13 amino acids. Trimming left V 4 bases short and J 3 bases short, with 9 bases between. Germline CDR1 is LGHDT and CDR2 is YNNKEL (reference sequence). For the CDR3, the DNA is TGTGCCAGCAGCCCCGGAGGGGACTATGGCTACACCTTC. Protein: CASSPGGDYGYTF.

This chain uses TRBV5-1 with TRBJ2-7, with D perhaps assigned TRBD1 or TRBD2 (5 bases each). CDR3 length equals 15 residues. Germline CDR1 and CDR2: SGHRS and YFSETQ. V gave up 0 bases and J gave up 6 bases, with 16 bases separating them. The CDR3 coding sequence is TGCGCCAGCAGCTTGGTCGGGGAAGGTGGGGGCGAGCAGTACTTC. Residues: CASSLVGEGGGEQYF.

This clone was observed a handful of times. One end of the junction fails to match germline, which may point to a read error. V gene TRBV7-7 combines with J gene TRBJ2-1, with 15 bases matching TRBD2. CDR1 and CDR2 from the germline V gene are SSHAT and FNYEAQ (reference sequence). The CDR3 length is 22 residues. This chain's CDR3 is CASSSLRSIGLAGGGEMYEQFF. The CDR3 nucleotides read TGTGCTAGCAGCTCCCTCCGGAGCATAGGACTAGCGGGGGGGGGCGAGATGTATGAGCAGTTCTTC.

J is TRBJ1-1 and V is TRBV10-3, with 7 nucleotides matching TRBD1. The CDR3 covers 16 residues. Germline CDR1 reads ENHRY; CDR2 reads SYGVKD. Trimming at V came to 6 bases and at J to 3 bases, leaving 13 bases not matched to a gene. The DNA for the CDR3 is TGTGCCATCAGGGCCTATAGGGACAGTTTTTACACTGAAGCTTTCTTT. It is translated as CAIRAYRDSFYTEAFF.

The gene calls are TRBV19 and TRBJ1-1, with 8 bases that match TRBD1. This CDR3 has 13 amino acids. V lost 0 bases and J lost 10; bases outside the gene matches: 4. Germline assignment: CDR1 LNHDA and CDR2 SQIVND (reference sequence). CDR3: CASSIDRGTGAFF. CDR3 bases: TGTGCCAGTAGTATAGATCGTGGGACAGGAGCTTTCTTT.

The chain combines TRBV6-5 with TRBJ2-2; a weak D match, TRBD1 (6 bases). The CDR3 loop spans 14 amino acids. V gave up 6 bases and J gave up 2 bases, with 10 bases separating them. From germline, CDR1 is MNHEY and CDR2 SVGAGI. The CDR3 nucleotides are TGTGCCAGCAGAGGGACATATAACACCGGGGAGCTGTTTTTT. As protein: CASRGTYNTGELFF.

The chain carries TRBV6-4 and TRBJ2-1; TRBD2 aligns across 8 bases. V shed 6 bases, J shed 7 bases, and the junction held 11 bases outside the gene matches. Germline V CDR1 and CDR2: MRHNA, SNTAGT. The CDR3 length is 15 residues. The CDR3 bases are TGTGCCAGCAGCCCGACGGGAGGGGCAGGTAATGAGCAGTTCTTC. This codes for CASSPTGGAGNEQFF.

This rearrangement joins TRBV28 to TRBJ1-2; the D gene is possibly TRBD1 (6 bases). The CDR3 totals 14 residues. Germline lookup yields CDR1 MDHEN and CDR2 SYDVKM. The V and J ends lost 5 bases and 6 bases respectively, with 16 bases between them. The CDR3 loop reads CASSLQGKGDGYTF. Here the CDR3 DNA reads TGTGCCAGCAGTCTCCAGGGAAAGGGGGATGGCTACACCTTC.

J is TRBJ1-2 and V is TRBV5-1, with D uncertain. CDR1 is SGHRS, CDR2 YFSETQ, per germline. The CDR3 contains 13 residues. V was cut by 2 bases and J by 3 bases, with 8 bases left in between. The CDR3 DNA reads as TGCGCCAGCAGCTTAGGAGAATACTATGGCTACACCTTC. It is translated as CASSLGEYYGYTF.

The chain combines TRBV21-1 with TRBJ1-1; TRBD1 was called by the table and not checked on the DNA. TRBV21-1 is shown as a pseudogene. This CDR3 comprises 17 residues. The CDR3 coding sequence is TGTGCCAGCAAGTTCCCCATGAGCGGACAGTTGTACACTGAAGCTTTCTTT. Translated, it gives CASKFPMSGQLYTEAFF.

In its sample, this clone was seen a few times. The chain couples TRBV24-1 to TRBJ2-3, with 7 bases fitting TRBD2. Germline V gives CDR1 KGHDR, CDR2 SFDVKD. V dropped 7 bases and J dropped 0; count of bases not matched to a gene: 9. The CDR3 spans 16 residues. CDR3 in DNA: TGTGCCACCAGCGGGGGGTACCCCCTGAGCACAGATACGCAGTATTTT. This encodes CATSGGYPLSTDTQYF.

The rearrangement joins TRBV9 to TRBJ1-6, with D possibly being TRBD1 (6 bases). V gave up 2 bases and J gave up 7 bases, with 10 bases separating them. CDR3 length: 14 residues. Germline CDR1 and CDR2: SGDLS and YYNGEE. The CDR3 loop reads CASSVGQFNSPLHF. DNA for the CDR3: TGTGCCAGCAGCGTCGGACAGTTCAATTCACCCCTCCACTTT.

This clone was detected once. The J gene is TRBJ1-6, the V gene TRBV4-3; D perhaps matches TRBD1 (6 bases). The germline V gene encodes CDR1 LGHNA and CDR2 YSLEER. The CDR3 runs 16 residues. Trimming left V 4 bases short and J 6 bases short, with 16 bases between. As DNA, the CDR3 is TGCGCCAGCAGCCGAACCGGGACAACTTCTAATTCACCCCTCCACTTT. Translated, it gives CASSRTGTTSNSPLHF.

V usage is TRBV7-2 and J usage is TRBJ2-2, with a weak D call TRBD1 (5 bases). This CDR3 is 15 amino acids long. Germline CDR1 reads SGHTA; CDR2 reads FQGNSA. V was shortened by 5 bases and J by 5 bases, with 15 bases between the two germline ends. CDR3 coding DNA: TGTGCCAGCAGCCCTAGTAGGGGAAAGACCGGGGAGCTGTTTTTT. Translating it yields CASSPSRGKTGELFF.

The rearrangement uses TRBV4-1 and TRBJ1-4; 10 bases are a match to TRBD1. Per germline, CDR1 MGHRA and CDR2 YSYEKL. Unmatched junction bases numbered 9, after V lost 4 bases and J lost 7 bases. The length of the CDR3 is 16 residues. CDR3 region: CASSPTGTGDSEKLFF. CDR3 coding DNA: TGCGCCAGCAGCCCTACCGGGACAGGGGATAGTGAAAAACTGTTTTTT.

The chain recombines TRBV19 with TRBJ1-4; 9 bases agree with TRBD1. The V gene end was trimmed by 5 bases and the J gene end by 7 bases; junction bases not matched to a gene: 8. This CDR3 has 15 residues. CDR1 LNHDA and CDR2 SQIVND come from the germline V gene (reference sequence). CDR3 sequence: CASSLRGTGLEKLFF. The CDR3 nucleotides are TGTGCCAGTAGTCTACGCGGGACAGGGCTTGAAAAACTGTTTTTT.

The gene calls are TRBV20-1 and TRBJ1-2; the D gene is possibly TRBD1 (5 bases). Germline V CDR1 and CDR2: DFQATT, SNEGSKA (reference sequence). Trimming shortened V by 1 base and J by 9 bases, and 9 bases separated the two germline ends. The CDR3 loop spans 11 amino acids. CDR3 region: CSARVSGSYTF. CDR3 bases: TGCAGTGCTAGAGTATCAGGGAGCTACACCTTC.

This sequence joins TRBV9 and TRBJ2-1, with 8 bases lining up with TRBD1. CDR3 length: 16 amino acids. Germline-derived CDR1 and CDR2 are SGDLS and YYNGEE. The trim removed 1 base at V and 5 bases at J, leaving 8 bases unmatched. CDR3 region: CASSVSRDRPDNEQFF. CDR3 nucleotide sequence: TGTGCCAGCAGCGTAAGTCGGGACAGGCCAGACAATGAGCAGTTCTTC.

The chain combines TRBV15 with TRBJ2-3, with D possibly called TRBD1 or TRBD2 (7 bases each). Germline V gene data show CDR1 as LNHNV and CDR2 as YYDKDF (reference sequence). V gave up 0 bases and J gave up 8 bases, with 27 bases separating them. This CDR3 has 19 amino acids. Here the CDR3 DNA reads TGTGCCACCAGCAGAGATCTTAGGGCGGCGGGGAGGGGGCACAGTACGCAGTATTTT. Residues: CATSRDLRAAGRGHSTQYF.

This sequence joins TRBV5-1 and TRBJ2-5; 7 nucleotides align to TRBD2. J was trimmed by 5 bases and V by 5 bases; bases with no gene match: 12. Germline V gene lookup returns CDR1 SGHRS and CDR2 YFSETQ. The CDR3 is 15 amino acids. The CDR3 here is CASSPGERGRETQYF. The CDR3 bases are TGCGCCAGCAGTCCCGGGGAGCGGGGCAGGGAGACCCAGTACTTC.

The chain uses TRBV6-1 and TRBJ2-7; D perhaps matches TRBD1 (5 bases). V gave up 2 bases and J gave up 3 bases, with 8 bases separating them. This CDR3 has 13 residues. The V gene's germline CDR1 is MNHNS and CDR2 SASEGT. This CDR3 reads CASSENRLYEQYF. The CDR3 DNA sequence: TGTGCCAGCAGTGAAAACAGGCTCTACGAGCAGTACTTC.

This clone has just a few counts. The CDR3 reads CASSLRQGDSDTQYF. As DNA, the CDR3 is TGTGCCAGCAGCCTACGACAGGGGGACTCAGATACGCAGTATTTT. The chain is built from TRBV7-9 and TRBJ2-3; 9 bases align to TRBD1. The CDR3 length is 15 residues. The V segment lost 5 bases and the J segment 4 bases; nucleotides outside the gene matches: 7. The germline V gene encodes CDR1 SEHNR and CDR2 FQNEAQ (reference sequence). Full variable domain (rest looked up from reference TRBV7-9 and TRBJ2-3): DTGVSQNPRHKITKRGQNVTFRCDPISEHNRLYWYRQTLGQGPEFLTYFQNEAQLEKSRLLSDRFSAERPKGSFSTLEIQRTEQGDSAMYLCASSLRQGDSDTQYFGPGTRLTVL.

This chain joins TRBV2 and TRBJ1-6; D is unclear. V lost 4 bases and J lost 0, with 10 bases in between. CDR3 length: 16 amino acids. Germline CDR1 is SNHLY and CDR2 is FYNNEI. The DNA for the CDR3 is TGTGCCAGCAGTGGAACGGTTAGCTCCTATAATTCACCCCTCCACTTT. Amino acid sequence: CASSGTVSSYNSPLHF.

The V and J genes are TRBV4-3 and TRBJ1-5; D gene uncertain. This CDR3 has 13 residues. Trimming took off 0 bases at V and 4 bases at J, with 4 bases between the two ends. In germline, CDR1 is LGHNA, CDR2 YSLEER. The CDR3 coding sequence is TGCGCCAGCAGCCAAGATCTGAATCAGCCCCAGCATTTT. Translated: CASSQDLNQPQHF.

This chain connects TRBV14 to TRBJ2-4; 11 positions match TRBD1. Trimming cost V 1 base and J 0 bases; bases outside gene matches: 5. The CDR3 has 18 amino acids. Germline lookup yields CDR1 SGHDN and CDR2 FVKESK. The CDR3: CASSQGTGGERAKNIQYF. CDR3 nucleotide sequence: TGTGCCAGCAGCCAAGGGACAGGGGGCGAGAGAGCCAAAAACATTCAGTACTTC.

The chain joins TRBV6-4 to TRBJ2-1; no clear D. Germline values: CDR1 MRHNA, CDR2 SNTAGT. V lost 4 bases to trimming and J lost 9 bases, with 10 bases between them. CDR3 size: 12 residues. The CDR3 spells CASSAPWGEQFF. In DNA form, the CDR3 reads TGTGCCAGCAGTGCCCCTTGGGGTGAGCAGTTCTTC.